Listed here are 21 T cell receptor beta chains from one sample, sequenced in a study of CD8+ T cells in alopecia areata. cDNA prepared by RNA extraction and subsequent reverse transcription served as the template for sequencing. Sequenced by immunoSEQ multiplex PCR; TCRdb stores in-frame clones only, minus some. The sample shows approximately 210,000 clones, roughly three fifths of them seen only once. As for treatment: oral pan-JAK inhibitor, 5-10 mg twice daily. The sample was CD4+ T cells sorted from blood, taken at week 4, from a patient treated with tofacitinib. The source is a human donor with alopecia areata.

The chain is built from TRBV29-1 and TRBJ2-1; TRBD1 agrees at 12 bases. The CDR3 has 15 amino acids. V lost 7 bases, J lost 7 bases, and 11 bases stayed unmatched. The germline gives CDR1 SQVTM, CDR2 ANQGSEA. CDR3 loop: CSAWDRGLFENEQFF. The CDR3 nucleotides are TGCAGCGCTTGGGACAGGGGGCTGTTTGAAAATGAGCAGTTCTTC.

Only a few counts were recorded for this clone. V usage is TRBV7-2 and J usage is TRBJ2-2, with D uncertain. CDR1 is SGHTA, CDR2 FQGNSA, per germline. V was trimmed by 0 bases and J by 4 bases, leaving 0 bases between them. This CDR3 has 12 residues. CDR3 DNA: TGTGCCAGCAGCTTAGCCACCGGGGAGCTGTTTTTT. Its translation is CASSLATGELFF.

This chain joins TRBV5-4 and TRBJ2-5, with D possibly matching TRBD2 (6 bases). The CDR3 is made up of 15 amino acids. V was trimmed by 2 bases and J by 3 bases, leaving 14 bases between them. In germline, CDR1 is SGHNT, CDR2 YYREEE (reference sequence). Here the CDR3 DNA reads TGTGCCAGCAGCTTCCGGGGTCGGGGGAAAGAGACCCAGTACTTC. Its protein is CASSFRGRGKETQYF.

This clone has only a few counts. The chain links TRBV28 to TRBJ1-2, with D possibly being TRBD1 (6 bases). Trimming cost V 4 bases and J 0 bases, with 18 bases left between them. The germline gives CDR1 MDHEN, CDR2 SYDVKM. This CDR3 is built from 17 residues. The CDR3 region is CASSYIVAGGANYGYTF. As DNA, the CDR3 is TGTGCCAGCAGTTATATAGTCGCGGGGGGCGCTAACTATGGCTACACCTTC.

J is TRBJ2-3 and V is TRBV4-3; 8 bases are a match to TRBD2. Germline V gene lookup returns CDR1 LGHNA and CDR2 YSLEER. The V and J ends lost 4 bases and 6 bases, in that order; junction bases with no gene match: 9. This CDR3 contains 15 residues. The CDR3 sequence is CASSLRGERGDTQYF. The CDR3 bases are TGCGCCAGCAGCCTCCGGGGGGAGCGGGGGGATACGCAGTATTTT.

This chain uses TRBV27 with TRBJ2-3; D ambiguous. CDR1 is MNHEY, CDR2 SMNVEV, per germline (reference sequence). Between the trimmed V and J ends, which lost 2 bases and 2 bases, there was a span of 14 bases. CDR3 length: 16 amino acids. The CDR3 sequence is CASSLTAPRSTDTQYF. The CDR3 DNA is TGTGCCAGCAGTTTAACCGCCCCTCGCTCCACAGATACGCAGTATTTT.

The chain uses TRBV2 and TRBJ1-2; 11 bases align to TRBD1. Trimming took 11 bases from V and 5 from J; bases not matched to a gene: 13. Germline assignment: CDR1 SNHLY and CDR2 FYNNEI. The CDR3 covers 15 residues. The CDR3 sequence is CAGSGQGAFGYGYTF. In DNA form, the CDR3 reads TGTGCCGGCTCTGGACAGGGGGCGTTCGGTTATGGCTACACCTTC.

The genes are TRBV5-1 and TRBJ2-7; D uncertain. The CDR3 loop spans 17 amino acids. The germline V gene encodes CDR1 SGHRS and CDR2 YFSETQ. V shed 1 base and J shed 0 bases, with 17 bases lying between them. CDR3 DNA: TGCGCCAGCAGCTTGTTGAGCAGTCCAGGAATCTCCTACGAGCAGTACTTC. Residues: CASSLLSSPGISYEQYF. The whole variable domain, remainder taken from reference TRBV5-1 and TRBJ2-7, is KAGVTQTPRYLIKTRGQQVTLSCSPISGHRSVSWYQQTPGQGLQFLFEYFSETQRNKGNFPGRFSGRQFSNSRSEMNVSTLELGDSALYLCASSLLSSPGISYEQYFGPGTRLTVT.

This chain joins TRBV29-1 and TRBJ2-7; 7 nucleotides align to TRBD1. The CDR3 consists of 13 residues. Trimming cost V 7 bases and J 1 base; bases outside gene matches: 7. CDR1 is SQVTM and CDR2 is ANQGSEA in the germline V gene. CDR3 amino acids: CSARKQGSYEQYF. The CDR3 nucleotides are TGCAGCGCCCGGAAACAGGGGTCCTACGAGCAGTACTTC.

The table lists this clone with a few counts. The V gene is TRBV2, the J gene TRBJ2-4, with a tentative D call TRBD1 (6 bases). CDR3 size: 13 residues. Germline CDR1 SNHLY, CDR2 FYNNEI. The CDR3 DNA sequence: TGTGCTGGGGGACAAGCCGTTACAAACATTCAGTACTTC. This gives the protein CAGGQAVTNIQYF.

This sequence joins TRBV7-3 and TRBJ2-2; 8 nucleotides line up with TRBD1. Unmatched junction bases numbered 5, after V lost 5 bases and J lost 6 bases. Germline V CDR1 and CDR2: SGHTA, FQGTGA. This CDR3 is 14 amino acids long. CDR3 sequence: CASSPATGAGELFF. The CDR3 DNA reads as TGTGCCAGCAGCCCAGCGACAGGGGCCGGGGAGCTGTTTTTT.

Written as DNA, the CDR3 is TGCGCCAGCAGCCCGTCTAGCGGGGACACCGGGGAGCTGTTTTTT. It encodes CASSPSSGDTGELFF. The J gene is TRBJ2-2, the V gene TRBV5-1, with 9 bases fitting TRBD2. Germline assignment: CDR1 SGHRS and CDR2 YFSETQ. V was clipped by 4 bases and J by 3 bases; unmatched bases: 4. There are 15 residues in the CDR3.

This clone was seen a single time. CDR3 nucleotides: TGCGCCAGCAGCTTGGAGGAGGCGAATGAAAAACTGTTTTTT. Amino acids: CASSLEEANEKLFF. The rearrangement uses TRBV5-1 and TRBJ1-4; D unresolved. CDR3 length: 14 amino acids. Per the germline V gene, CDR1 is SGHRS and CDR2 is YFSETQ. Trimming left V 0 bases short and J 5 bases short, with 8 bases between.

In this sample, this clone turned up a few times. This sequence joins TRBV7-9 and TRBJ2-1; D remains unclear. The CDR3 loop spans 10 amino acids. The V gene lost 3 bases and the J gene lost 8 bases, with 2 bases spanning the gap. CDR1 and CDR2 from the germline V gene are SEHNR and FQNEAQ (reference sequence). The CDR3 coding sequence is TGTGCCAGCAGCTTTGATGAGCAGTTCTTC. Translation: CASSFDEQFF.

This clone showed up just a few times. The V call is TRBV29-1, the J call TRBJ1-1, with no clear D. Trimming removed 2 bases at V and 4 bases at J, with 8 bases between. This CDR3 is built from 12 residues. The germline V gene encodes CDR1 SQVTM and CDR2 ANQGSEA. The CDR3 region has the DNA TGCAGCGTTGAACCCGCAAGCACTGAAGCTTTCTTT. As protein: CSVEPASTEAFF.

This sequence joins TRBV30 and TRBJ1-1, with 8 bases identical to TRBD1. Trimming removed 3 bases from V and 3 bases from J; junction bases left unmatched: 3. The CDR3 is 13 residues long. Germline CDR1 is GTSNPN and CDR2 is SVGIG (reference sequence). CDR3 protein: CAWRYRGDTEAFF. In DNA, the CDR3 is TGTGCCTGGAGGTACAGGGGGGACACTGAAGCTTTCTTT.

This chain uses TRBV5-4 with TRBJ1-2, with D possibly matching TRBD1 (5 bases). The V gene lost 4 bases and the J gene lost 2 bases, with 12 bases spanning the gap. The CDR3 is 14 residues long. Germline V gene sequence: CDR1 SGHNT, CDR2 YYREEE (reference sequence). DNA for the CDR3: TGTGCCAGCAGCCCCGGGGGGGAGAACTATGGCTACACCTTC. This sequence encodes CASSPGGENYGYTF.

The chain couples TRBV30 to TRBJ2-2; a weak D match, TRBD1 (6 bases). The CDR3 runs to 17 residues. Germline V gene lookup returns CDR1 GTSNPN and CDR2 SVGIG (reference sequence). Deletions cut 3 bases from V and 3 bases from J, with 20 bases between. CDR3 region: CAWSANRALGYTGELFF. The DNA of the CDR3 is TGTGCCTGGAGCGCGAACAGGGCGTTGGGGTACACCGGGGAGCTGTTTTTT. Drawing the rest from reference TRBV30 and TRBJ2-2, the complete variable domain is SQTIHQWPATLVQPVGSPLSLECTVEGTSNPNLYWYRQAAGRGLQLLFYSVGIGQISSEVPQNLSASRPQDRQFILSSKKLLLSDSGFYLCAWSANRALGYTGELFFGEGSRLTVL.

In this sample, this clone turned up once. This chain joins TRBV5-1 and TRBJ2-2, with 7 positions matching TRBD1. The V and J ends lost 3 bases and 2 bases, in that order; junction bases with no gene match: 7. In germline, CDR1 is SGHRS, CDR2 YFSETQ. This CDR3 is built from 16 residues. The CDR3 loop is CASSYDRVINTGELFF. The CDR3, as DNA: TGCGCCAGCAGCTACGACAGGGTGATCAACACCGGGGAGCTGTTTTTT.

Here the CDR3 reads CASSFGAGKEKLFF. In DNA, the CDR3 is TGTGCCAGCAGCTTTGGGGCAGGGAAAGAAAAACTGTTTTTT. The rearrangement uses TRBV7-9 and TRBJ1-4; D is perhaps TRBD1 (5 bases). The CDR3 runs to 14 residues. From germline, CDR1 is SEHNR and CDR2 FQNEAQ (reference sequence). V was cut by 3 bases and J by 8 bases, with 13 bases left in between.

The CDR3 here is CASSRGQGWNTGELFF. The CDR3 nucleotides read TGCGCCAGCAGCCGCGGACAGGGGTGGAACACCGGGGAGCTGTTTTTT. The chain links TRBV4-3 to TRBJ2-2; 9 bases agree with TRBD1. Per the germline V gene, CDR1 is LGHNA and CDR2 is YSLEER. V shed 4 bases and J 1 base; nucleotides not matched to a gene: 4. The CDR3 is made up of 16 amino acids.